The 18 T cell receptor beta chains presented below share a single source sample, sequenced in a study of long-term antiretroviral therapy in people with HIV. Survey-level immunoSEQ v3.0 assays were run. Here immunoSEQ multiplex PCR was the method, and the copy in TCRdb shows in-frame clones only, minus some. The top ten hold about 10% of the sample, which has some 35,000 clones, approximately 85% seen once. The sequencing here drew on unsorted PBMCs, taken 2.2 years after starting antiretroviral therapy. Source of these receptors: a man younger than 35 with HIV.

The chain uses TRBV7-3 and TRBJ1-1; TRBD1 matches at 11 bases. The CDR3 length is 17 residues. Per the germline V gene, CDR1 is SGHTA and CDR2 is FQGTGA. The V gene end was trimmed by 5 bases and the J gene end by 1 base; junction bases not matched to a gene: 9. CDR3 amino acids: CASSPRTGGFTNTEAFF. The CDR3 bases are TGTGCCAGCAGCCCCCGGACAGGGGGCTTTACGAACACTGAAGCTTTCTTT.

V and J are TRBV7-2 and TRBJ2-1, with 8 nucleotides matching TRBD2. This CDR3 contains 14 residues. Germline loops: CDR1 SGHTA, CDR2 FQGNSA. Trimming at V came to 2 bases and at J to 5 bases, leaving 2 bases not matched to a gene. DNA for the CDR3: TGTGCCAGCAGCTTAAATAGCGGGAACAATGAGCAGTTCTTC. Translating gives CASSLNSGNNEQFF.

The chain has TRBV19 and TRBJ1-5; D perhaps matches TRBD1 (5 bases). The CDR3 is made up of 17 amino acids. Germline V gene lookup returns CDR1 LNHDA and CDR2 SQIVND (reference sequence). Trimming cost V 5 bases and J 6 bases, with 23 bases left between them. This chain's CDR3 is CASSVILRTGTLQPQHF. In DNA, the CDR3 is TGTGCCAGTAGTGTTATACTACGAACCGGGACTCTTCAGCCCCAGCATTTT.

The chain uses TRBV7-8 and TRBJ1-4; tentative D call: TRBD1 (5 bases). The CDR3 consists of 15 residues. The V gene's germline CDR1 is SGHVS and CDR2 FQNEAQ. The germline V and J ends were trimmed by 1 base and 4 bases, with 10 bases remaining between them. The chain's CDR3 is CASSLGWGVNEKLFF. DNA for the CDR3: TGTGCCAGCAGCTTAGGATGGGGGGTTAATGAAAAACTGTTTTTT.

The chain combines TRBV6-6 with TRBJ2-2, with 9 bases identical to TRBD2. There are 16 residues in the CDR3. J lost 6 bases, V lost 2 bases, and 7 bases had no gene match. The germline CDR1 and CDR2 sequences are MNHNY and SVGAGI (reference sequence). The CDR3 DNA sequence: TGTGCCAGCAGTTACCGTAGCGGGAGCGGCTCCGGGGAGCTGTTTTTT. This gives the protein CASSYRSGSGSGELFF.

The chain recombines TRBV2 with TRBJ2-7; 7 bases map to TRBD1. The CDR3 is 12 residues long. The junction had 3 bases not matched to a gene; V was cut back by 7 bases and J by 3 bases. Germline V gene lookup returns CDR1 SNHLY and CDR2 FYNNEI. The CDR3 loop reads CASKGQSYEQYF. The DNA of the CDR3 is TGTGCCAGCAAGGGACAGAGCTACGAGCAGTACTTC.

The chain has TRBV30 and TRBJ2-7, with D possibly TRBD1 on 6 matching bases. V was cut by 2 bases and J by 6 bases, with 14 bases left in between. The CDR3 totals 13 residues. The germline V gene has CDR1 GTSNPN and CDR2 SVGIG (reference sequence). CDR3 in amino acids: CAWSTYRAGEQYF. In DNA form, the CDR3 reads TGTGCCTGGAGTACCTACAGGGCCGGCGAGCAGTACTTC.

The chain couples TRBV9 to TRBJ1-2, with TRBD1 matching 10 bases. The trim removed 4 bases at V and 6 bases at J, leaving 3 bases unmatched. Germline loops: CDR1 SGDLS, CDR2 YYNGEE. The CDR3 sequence is 13 residues long. The CDR3 sequence is CASSPGTGDGYTF. CDR3 bases: TGTGCCAGCAGCCCAGGGACAGGGGATGGCTACACCTTC.

V usage is TRBV2 and J usage is TRBJ1-1; D unresolved. The CDR3 has 12 residues. The V and J ends lost 11 bases and 1 base respectively, with 11 bases between them. From germline, CDR1 is SNHLY and CDR2 FYNNEI. Here the CDR3 reads CAAPRRNTEAFF. The CDR3 nucleotides are TGTGCCGCTCCCCGGCGGAACACTGAAGCTTTCTTT.

The chain's CDR3 is CASSLRGTGNYGYTF. CDR3 nucleotides: TGTGCCAGCAGCTTAAGGGGGACAGGGAACTATGGCTACACCTTC. V and J are TRBV11-2 and TRBJ1-2; 9 nucleotides match TRBD1. This CDR3 has 15 residues. Germline CDR1 SGHAT, CDR2 FQNNGV. V gave up 2 bases and J gave up 2 bases; unmatched junction bases: 3.

This rearrangement joins TRBV15 to TRBJ2-1, with 8 bases aligning to TRBD1. V lost 0 bases and J lost 0; bases outside the gene matches: 4. CDR3 size: 17 residues. Germline V gene sequence: CDR1 LNHNV, CDR2 YYDKDF (reference sequence). The CDR3 region is CATSRERTGSSYNEQFF. DNA of the CDR3: TGTGCCACCAGCAGAGAGCGGACAGGGAGCTCCTACAATGAGCAGTTCTTC. Full variable domain (remainder filled in from reference TRBV15 and TRBJ2-1): DAMVIQNPRYQVTQFGKPVTLSCSQTLNHNVMYWYQQKSSQAPKLLFHYYDKDFNNEADTPDNFQSRRPNTSFCFLDIRSPGLGDTAMYLCATSRERTGSSYNEQFFGPGTRLTVL.

Here the CDR3 DNA reads TGTGCCAGTAGTATTTCATGGGAGAATTCACCCCTCCACTTT. This codes for CASSISWENSPLHF. The rearrangement links TRBV19 to TRBJ1-6; D is ambiguous. The length of the CDR3 is 14 residues. Trimming took 3 bases from V and 7 from J, leaving 10 bases between them. Germline V lookup: CDR1 LNHDA, CDR2 SQIVND (reference sequence).

The chain carries TRBV5-1 and TRBJ1-1, with 7 bases matching TRBD1. This CDR3 contains 15 residues. The V and J ends lost 7 bases and 5 bases, in that order; junction bases with no gene match: 14. The germline CDR1 and CDR2 sequences are SGHRS and YFSETQ. CDR3 DNA sequence: TGCGCCAGCCTCCCAACCACCGGGACAGCTACTGAAGCTTTCTTT. It encodes CASLPTTGTATEAFF. Supplemented by reference TRBV5-1 and TRBJ1-1, the full variable domain reads KAGVTQTPRYLIKTRGQQVTLSCSPISGHRSVSWYQQTPGQGLQFLFEYFSETQRNKGNFPGRFSGRQFSNSRSEMNVSTLELGDSALYLCASLPTTGTATEAFFGQGTRLTVV.

The rearrangement uses TRBV11-1 and TRBJ2-7, with TRBD2 as a possible D gene (5 bases). The germline CDR1 and CDR2 sequences are SGHAT and FQDESV (reference sequence). V lost 5 bases and J 0 bases, leaving 11 bases between the germline ends. The CDR3 covers 14 residues. The CDR3 bases are TGTGCCAGCAGCCCCCGGGGTTTCTCCTACGAGCAGTACTTC. This sequence encodes CASSPRGFSYEQYF.

The V call is TRBV6-4, the J call TRBJ1-2; D not resolved. Trimming removed 2 bases at V and 2 bases at J, with 6 bases between. The CDR3 length is 13 residues. Germline CDR1 MRHNA, CDR2 SNTAGT. CDR3: CASSDGWNYGYTF. As DNA, the CDR3 is TGTGCCAGCAGTGACGGCTGGAACTATGGCTACACCTTC.

The chain links TRBV5-4 to TRBJ1-5, with no clear D. This CDR3 comprises 14 residues. CDR1 is SGHNT, CDR2 YYREEE, per germline (reference sequence). Trimming removed 2 bases at V and 5 bases at J, with 11 bases between. The CDR3 coding sequence is TGTGCCAGCAGCTTCTACGGAGATTATCAGCCCCAGCATTTT. Translated, it gives CASSFYGDYQPQHF.

The rearrangement uses TRBV2 and TRBJ1-3, with 7 positions matching TRBD1. Per germline, CDR1 SNHLY and CDR2 FYNNEI. This CDR3 region has 14 residues. After removal of 7 bases from V and 2 bases from J, the junction contained 5 bases not matched to a gene. The DNA for the CDR3 is TGTGCCAGCAAGCAACAGGGGCCTGGAAACACCATATATTTT. Residues: CASKQQGPGNTIYF.

The J gene is TRBJ2-7, the V gene TRBV29-1; unclear D gene. Germline V gives CDR1 SQVTM, CDR2 ANQGSEA. This CDR3 region has 12 residues. Trimming took off 5 bases at V and 0 bases at J, with 8 bases between the two ends. The CDR3 region is CSVSSNSYEQYF. The CDR3 DNA reads TGCAGCGTTTCCAGTAACTCCTACGAGCAGTACTTC.